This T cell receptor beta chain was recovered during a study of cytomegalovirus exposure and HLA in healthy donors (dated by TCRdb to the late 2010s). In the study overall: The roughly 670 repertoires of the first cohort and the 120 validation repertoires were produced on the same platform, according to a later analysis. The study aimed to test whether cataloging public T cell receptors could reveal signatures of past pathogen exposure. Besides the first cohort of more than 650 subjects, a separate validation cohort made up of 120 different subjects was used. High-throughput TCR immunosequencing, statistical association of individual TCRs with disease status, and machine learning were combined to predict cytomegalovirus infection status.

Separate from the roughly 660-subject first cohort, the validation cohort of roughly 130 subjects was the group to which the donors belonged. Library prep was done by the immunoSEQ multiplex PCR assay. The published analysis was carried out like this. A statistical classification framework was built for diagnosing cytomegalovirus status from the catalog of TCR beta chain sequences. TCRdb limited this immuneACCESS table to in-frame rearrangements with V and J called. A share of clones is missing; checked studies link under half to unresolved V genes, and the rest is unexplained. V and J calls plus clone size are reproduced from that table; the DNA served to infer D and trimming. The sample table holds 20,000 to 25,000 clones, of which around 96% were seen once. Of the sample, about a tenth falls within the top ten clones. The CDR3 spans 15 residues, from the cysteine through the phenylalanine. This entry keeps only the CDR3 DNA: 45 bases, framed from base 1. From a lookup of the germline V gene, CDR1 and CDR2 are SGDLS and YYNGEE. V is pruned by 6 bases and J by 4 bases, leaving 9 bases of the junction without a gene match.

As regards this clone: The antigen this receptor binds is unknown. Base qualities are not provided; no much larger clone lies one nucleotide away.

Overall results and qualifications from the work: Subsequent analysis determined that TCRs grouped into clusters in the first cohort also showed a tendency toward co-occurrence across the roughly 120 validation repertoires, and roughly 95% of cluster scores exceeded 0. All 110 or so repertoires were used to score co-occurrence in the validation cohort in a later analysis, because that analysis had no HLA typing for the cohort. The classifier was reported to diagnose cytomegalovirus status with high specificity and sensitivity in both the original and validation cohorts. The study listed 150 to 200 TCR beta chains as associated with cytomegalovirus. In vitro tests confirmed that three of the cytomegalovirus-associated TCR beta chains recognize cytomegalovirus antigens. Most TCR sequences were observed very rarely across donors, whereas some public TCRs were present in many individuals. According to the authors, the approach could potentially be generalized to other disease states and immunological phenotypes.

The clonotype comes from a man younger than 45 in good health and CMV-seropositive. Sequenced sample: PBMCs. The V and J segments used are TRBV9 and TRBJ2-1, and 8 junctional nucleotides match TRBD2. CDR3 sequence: CASNPGGGPYNEQFF. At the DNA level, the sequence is TGTGCCAGCAACCCCGGGGGGGGCCCTTACAATGAGCAGTTCTTC.